The T cell receptor (beta chain) under discussion was sequenced for a study of T cell changes during pregnancy in multiple sclerosis. Repertoires were generated with immunoSEQ multiplex PCR, while TCRdb's copy carries only in-frame clones and drops some. Among about 42,000 clones listed, about 91% were seen once. V was pared by 6 bases and J by 2 bases, with 6 bases of the junction left unmatched. There are 15 residues in the CDR3. The V gene's germline CDR1 is SGHVS and CDR2 FNYEAQ. Material: CD4+ T cells from peripheral blood mononuclear cells, obtained after pregnancy. The chain joins TRBV7-6 to TRBJ1-2, with TRBD1 matching over 10 bases. This sequence was found in a female donor in good health, enrolled as a control in a pregnancy study. The CDR3 nucleotides read TGTGCCAGCAGTTTCGGGGACAGGGGAAACTATGGCTACACCTTC. It translates to CASSFGDRGNYGYTF. The full variable domain, completed using reference TRBV7-6 and TRBJ1-2, is GAGVSQSPRYKVTKRGQDVALRCDPISGHVSLYWYRQALGQGPEFLTYFNYEAQQDKSGLPNDRFSAERPEGSISTLTIQRTEQRDSAMYRCASSFGDRGNYGYTFGSGTRLTVV.